This T cell receptor beta chain is from a study of prognosis after radiotherapy for stage I lung cancer. The overall study: Considered medically inoperable were all of the patients with non-small cell lung cancer.

The study's findings and limits: Before stereotactic body radiation therapy the median unique TCR clone count was roughly 10,000, and afterwards it fell to about 6,900.

Peripheral venous blood was drawn in roughly 6-milliliter volumes, with a draw taken at each of two separate time points. Amplification of the TCR beta CDR3 (from genomic DNA) was done by two-round multiplex PCR. Primers were specific to each TRBV and TRBJ gene in first-round PCR. TCRdb ran MiXCR on the multiplex PCR reads and lists one entry per CDR3 protein. Here the sample spans tens of thousands of distinct CDR3 sequences, less than 35% being singletons. Germline V gives CDR1 SGHTA, CDR2 FQGTGA. With 4 bases removed from V and 5 bases from J, the gap between germline ends came to 17 bases. The CDR3 spans 16 residues. This clonotype was counted ten times or more. The target antigen is unknown.

Here the sequenced sample was PBMCs, taken before or after stereotactic body radiation therapy (not recorded which). The TCR was taken from a donor of 50 years or more with non-small cell lung cancer. The chain uses TRBV7-3 and TRBJ2-2, with D maybe TRBD2 (7 bases). The CDR3 DNA reads TGTGCCAGCAGCTCCGAATCTAGGGGGGGGACCGGGGAGCTGTTTTTT. Amino acid sequence: CASSSESRGGTGELFF. The complete variable domain, with remaining parts taken from reference TRBV7-3 and TRBJ2-2, reads GAGVSQTPSNKVTEKGKYVELRCDPISGHTALYWYRQSLGQGPEFLIYFQGTGAADDSGLPNDRFFAVRPEGSVSTLKIQRTERGDSAVYLCASSSESRGGTGELFFGEGSRLTVL.